Listed below are T cell receptor beta chains from one sample, sequenced in a study of HIV-infected patients and healthy controls. One entry per CDR3 protein, called by TCRdb with MiXCR from the 5' RACE reads. The profile shows 8,000 to 9,000 distinct CDR3 sequences, about 8% of them singletons. Source: blood, taken during antiretroviral therapy. All receptors derive from an adult with HIV infection. Both conserved end residues are part of each CDR3. Each record gives: CDR3 protein, CDR3 DNA, D gene, J gene, V gene, clone size, CDR3 length. D genes are given only for firm matches. The size of a clone is reported for some rows only, either as once, few or many, or as a class for expanded clones.

CASSFGTGGSDTQYF	TGTGCCAGCAGTTTTGGGACAGGGGGCTCAGATACGCAGTATTTT	TRBD1	TRBJ2-3	TRBV28	medium-sized	15
CASSHRASGANVLTF	TGTGCCAGCAGCCACAGGGCCTCTGGGGCCAACGTCCTGACTTTC	.	TRBJ2-6	TRBV5-4	many	15
CASSLRDGYEQYF	TGTGCCAGCAGTCTGCGGGACGGATACGAGCAGTACTTC	.	TRBJ2-7	TRBV3-1	medium-sized	13
CASSLLLTGLNTEAFF	TGTGCCAGCAGCTTGCTTCTGACAGGTTTGAACACTGAAGCTTTCTTT	.	TRBJ1-1	TRBV13	many	16
CASSLPGQYEQYF	TGTGCCAGCAGTTTACCAGGGCAGTACGAGCAGTACTTC	.	TRBJ2-7	TRBV28	many	13
CSAPSVFRPDEQYF	TGCAGTGCTCCTAGCGTCTTCCGGCCTGACGAGCAGTACTTC	.	TRBJ2-7	TRBV20-1	many	14
CASSSGGYYEQYF	TGTGCCAGCAGTAGCGGGGGGTACTACGAGCAGTACTTC	TRBD2	TRBJ2-7	TRBV7-2	many	13
CASSDISSGNTIYF	TGTGCCAGCTCGGACATAAGCTCTGGAAACACCATATATTTT	.	TRBJ1-3	TRBV6-1	many	14
CASSLFRGASNTGELFF	TGTGCCAGCAGCTTATTTAGGGGGGCGTCGAACACCGGGGAGCTGTTTTTT	.	TRBJ2-2	TRBV7-2	.	17
CASSLGVLAGAYNEQFF	TGTGCCAGCAGCTTAGGCGTACTAGCGGGGGCTTACAATGAGCAGTTCTTC	TRBD2	TRBJ2-1	TRBV7-2	few	17
CASSEGGVTDTQYF	TGTGCCAGCAGCGAAGGGGGCGTCACAGATACGCAGTATTTT	TRBD1	TRBJ2-3	TRBV6-1	few	14
CASSSTPGTPRGQCF	TGTGCTAGTAGTTCGACCCCCGGGACCCCACGGGGGCAGTGCTTC	.	TRBJ2-7	TRBV19	.	15
CASKAGGPTDTQYF	TGCGCCAGCAAGGCGGGGGGCCCGACAGATACGCAGTATTTT	TRBD2	TRBJ2-3	TRBV10-1	few	14
CASSQDRIEDIQYF	TGTGCCAGCAGCCAGGACAGGATTGAAGACATTCAGTACTTC	TRBD1	TRBJ2-4	TRBV4-2	.	14
CSATAGGKSDTQYF	TGCAGTGCCACAGCGGGGGGGAAGTCAGATACGCAGTATTTT	TRBD2	TRBJ2-3	TRBV20-1	medium-sized	14
CAWSVGATGNEKLFF	TGTGCCTGGAGTGTAGGGGCCACCGGGAATGAAAAACTGTTTTTT	.	TRBJ1-4	TRBV30	many	15
CSVEGGAGDYGYTF	TGCAGCGTTGAAGGGGGGGCCGGTGACTATGGCTACACCTTC	.	TRBJ1-2	TRBV29-1	many	14